The next 20 T cell receptor beta chains were all read from a single sample in a study of cytomegalovirus exposure and HLA in healthy donors (dated by TCRdb to the late 2010s). The library relied on the immunoSEQ multiplex PCR assay. Not all clones reach the TCRdb copy of this immuneACCESS table, which keeps in-frame sequences only. Checked studies attribute under half of the gap to unresolved V genes and leave the rest unexplained. The sample table lists about 360,000 clones, roughly 85% of them with a count of one. The ten largest clonotypes hold 0.83% of the sample. The specimen was PBMCs. These receptors came from a woman aged 18-29 years in good health and CMV-seronegative.

The chain joins TRBV27 to TRBJ2-1, with 10 bases lining up with TRBD2. The CDR3 is 15 residues long. The V segment lost 6 bases and the J segment 4 bases; nucleotides outside the gene matches: 6. Looked up from germline, CDR1 is MNHEY and CDR2 is SMNVEV (reference sequence). CDR3 nucleotide sequence: TGTGCCAGCAGCTATAGCGGGGGGTCTTACAATGAGCAGTTCTTC. The encoded protein is CASSYSGGSYNEQFF.

The V call is TRBV13, the J call TRBJ2-2; D may be TRBD1 (6 bases). This CDR3 is built from 17 residues. CDR1 is PRHDT and CDR2 is FYEKMQ in the germline V gene (reference sequence). Trimming removed 2 bases from V and 0 bases from J, with 13 bases in between. CDR3 coding DNA: TGTGCCAGCAGCTTAAGAGGGGGTCCCGCGAACACCGGGGAGCTGTTTTTT. It codes for CASSLRGGPANTGELFF.

The CDR3 sequence is CASSPRAGKVDEETQYF. As DNA, the CDR3 is TGCGCCAGCAGCCCCCGAGCGGGGAAAGTTGATGAGGAGACCCAGTACTTC. The rearrangement joins TRBV4-1 to TRBJ2-5; 7 bases align to TRBD2. The junction had 16 bases not matched to a gene; V was cut back by 4 bases and J by 5 bases. The CDR3 sequence is 17 residues long. Germline values: CDR1 MGHRA, CDR2 YSYEKL.

The CDR3 DNA reads as TGTGCCAGCAGTCAAGAACAGGGGGCAGATACGCAGTATTTT. Its translation is CASSQEQGADTQYF. This chain joins TRBV5-4 and TRBJ2-3, with 8 bases matching TRBD1. The V gene end was trimmed by 5 bases and the J gene end by 4 bases; junction bases not matched to a gene: 6. Germline values: CDR1 SGHNT, CDR2 YYREEE (reference sequence). The CDR3 covers 14 residues.

The rearrangement joins TRBV27 to TRBJ1-1; D is uncertain. CDR1 is MNHEY and CDR2 is SMNVEV in the germline V gene (reference sequence). The CDR3 is made up of 16 amino acids. V was clipped by 1 base and J by 5 bases, with 17 bases between them. CDR3 amino acids: CASSLLPGGGKTEAFF. For the CDR3, the DNA is TGTGCCAGCAGTTTATTACCCGGAGGAGGGAAGACTGAAGCTTTCTTT.

This rearrangement joins TRBV5-5 to TRBJ1-3; 9 bases align to TRBD1. CDR1 and CDR2 (germline): SGHKS, YYEKEE (reference sequence). V gave up 0 bases and J gave up 5 bases; unmatched junction bases: 6. CDR3 length: 16 amino acids. CDR3 region: CASSLAPGQGRNTIYF. CDR3 nucleotides: TGTGCCAGCAGCTTGGCGCCGGGACAGGGAAGAAACACCATATATTTT.

This chain uses TRBV4-2 with TRBJ1-1; D is uncertain. V gave up 1 base and J gave up 5 bases, with 8 bases separating them. Germline CDR1 reads LGHNA; CDR2 reads YNFKEQ. CDR3 size: 13 residues. This CDR3 is CASSQAVRTEAFF. As DNA, the CDR3 is TGTGCCAGCAGCCAAGCCGTACGGACTGAAGCTTTCTTT.

This clone is a singleton in its sample. The V and J genes are TRBV7-9 and TRBJ1-1; D possibly corresponds to TRBD1 (6 bases). Germline CDR1 and CDR2: SEHNR and FQNEAQ (reference sequence). This CDR3 contains 14 residues. Trimming stripped 3 bases from V and 0 bases from J, with 8 bases between. The CDR3 region is CASSFGTMNTEAFF. CDR3 DNA: TGTGCCAGCAGCTTCGGGACAATGAACACTGAAGCTTTCTTT.

V usage is TRBV14 and J usage is TRBJ2-7, with 13 bases fitting TRBD2. The CDR3 totals 16 residues. Germline V gene lookup returns CDR1 SGHDN and CDR2 FVKESK. J lost 3 bases, V lost 5 bases, and 7 bases had no gene match. The chain's CDR3 is CASSYGLAGAGYEQYF. The DNA for the CDR3 is TGTGCCAGCAGCTACGGACTAGCGGGAGCCGGCTACGAGCAGTACTTC.

CDR3 in DNA: TGTGCCAGCAGTCAGGGGTGGTACCAGCCCCAGCATTTT. Translation: CASSQGWYQPQHF. V gene TRBV6-1 combines with J gene TRBJ1-5; possibly TRBD1 for D (6 bases). The V end lost 5 bases, the J end lost 7 bases, and 12 bases lay between the germline ends. CDR1 is MNHNS and CDR2 is SASEGT in the germline V gene. The CDR3 loop spans 13 amino acids.

This sequence joins TRBV28 and TRBJ2-7; D is perhaps TRBD1 (6 bases). The CDR3 sequence is 14 residues long. Germline values: CDR1 MDHEN, CDR2 SYDVKM. V was pared by 5 bases and J by 4 bases, with 15 bases between. Written as DNA, the CDR3 is TGTGCCAGCAGTACCAGGGACAAGGGGTACGAGCAGTACTTC. Its translation is CASSTRDKGYEQYF.

This chain's CDR3 is CASSALGTSGGNHNEQFF. The CDR3 DNA reads as TGTGCCAGCAGTGCGCTAGGGACTAGCGGGGGGAACCACAATGAGCAGTTCTTC. This chain uses TRBV27 with TRBJ2-1; 15 positions agree with TRBD2. From germline, CDR1 is MNHEY and CDR2 SMNVEV (reference sequence). V trimming: 5 bases; J trimming: 5 bases; junction bases outside the gene matches: 10. This CDR3 contains 18 residues.

The gene calls are TRBV6-5 and TRBJ1-5; no firm D call. In germline, CDR1 is MNHEY, CDR2 SVGAGI. Trimming removed 6 bases at V and 3 bases at J, with 12 bases between. CDR3 length: 14 residues. The CDR3 loop reads CASSKTRHNQPQHF. The CDR3, as DNA: TGTGCCAGCAGCAAGACAAGGCACAATCAGCCCCAGCATTTT.

The chain couples TRBV10-1 to TRBJ2-7; the match to TRBD1 covers 7 bases. In germline, CDR1 is WNHNN, CDR2 SYGVQD (reference sequence). V gave up 8 bases and J gave up 6 bases; unmatched junction bases: 7. The CDR3 has 12 amino acids. The CDR3 coding sequence is TGCGCCAGCCAGACAGGGATCGGCGAGCAGTACTTC. Its translation is CASQTGIGEQYF.

This chain joins TRBV28 and TRBJ1-2; weak D call: TRBD1 (5 bases). The CDR3 sequence is 12 residues long. Germline CDR1 reads MDHEN; CDR2 reads SYDVKM. V gave up 6 bases and J gave up 4 bases, with 9 bases separating them. Here the CDR3 DNA reads TGTGCCAGCAGCCAGGGAACCTATGGCTACACCTTC. Encoded protein: CASSQGTYGYTF.

This clone was counted once. Other nucleotide sequences in the sample specify the same CDR3. The chain employs TRBV27 and TRBJ1-2, with D perhaps TRBD1 (5 bases). The length of the CDR3 is 13 residues. Between the trimmed V and J ends, which lost 7 bases and 0 bases, there was a span of 9 bases. Germline CDR1 MNHEY, CDR2 SMNVEV (reference sequence). CDR3 sequence (DNA): TGTGCCAGCACCCAGGGCCCTAACTATGGCTACACCTTC. Translating gives CASTQGPNYGYTF.

This clone was counted between two and nine times. DNA for the CDR3: TGCGCCAGCAGCCTTATACAGGACCCCTCCTACGAGCAGTACTTC. Its protein is CASSLIQDPSYEQYF. This sequence joins TRBV4-1 and TRBJ2-7, with D maybe TRBD1 (5 bases). The CDR3 has 15 amino acids. Germline CDR1 is MGHRA and CDR2 is YSYEKL. Trimming removed 4 bases from V and 0 bases from J, with 13 bases in between.

The V gene is TRBV4-1, the J gene TRBJ2-3; 8 nucleotides line up with TRBD2. This CDR3 is 17 amino acids long. J gave up 0 bases and V 7 bases, and 12 bases lay outside the gene matches. Germline CDR1 and CDR2: MGHRA and YSYEKL. The CDR3 region is CASTASGGRGSTDTQYF. The CDR3 bases are TGCGCCAGCACAGCCAGCGGGGGCAGGGGAAGCACAGATACGCAGTATTTT.

The gene calls are TRBV14 and TRBJ2-2; D gene uncertain. Trimming took off 2 bases at V and 3 bases at J, with 7 bases between the two ends. The CDR3 covers 14 residues. Germline CDR1 reads SGHDN; CDR2 reads FVKESK. CDR3 amino acids: CASSQRFDTGELFF. The DNA of the CDR3 is TGTGCCAGCAGCCAACGGTTTGACACCGGGGAGCTGTTTTTT.

There are a few counts of this clone. The chain employs TRBV19 and TRBJ1-4; D gene uncertain. V lost 3 bases and J 8 bases, leaving 10 bases between the germline ends. Looked up from germline, CDR1 is LNHDA and CDR2 is SQIVND (reference sequence). The CDR3 covers 13 residues. The CDR3, as DNA: TGTGCCAGTAGTATCGGGGTCGGCGAAAAACTGTTTTTT. Translating it yields CASSIGVGEKLFF.